These 13 T cell receptor beta chains were all obtained from the same sample, sequenced in a study of shared T cell receptors in the human thymus. This table comes from immunoSEQ multiplex PCR, and its TCRdb copy is limited to in-frame clones, with some not included. Seen here are 700,000 to 750,000 clones, roughly 85% observed once, and the top ten hold around 0.0099%. Another study also made use of these data, one on human thymus T cells.

The specimen sequenced was thymocytes. These receptors originate from a girl under three years old with a congenital heart defect.

This rearrangement joins TRBV7-6 to TRBJ2-7; 10 bases agree with TRBD1. V lost 5 bases, J lost 7 bases, and 14 bases stayed unmatched. CDR1 SGHVS and CDR2 FNYEAQ come from the germline V gene. The CDR3 extends over 16 amino acids. The CDR3 loop is CASSREGDRGPYEQYF. In DNA, the CDR3 is TGTGCCAGCAGCCGGGAGGGCGACAGGGGGCCTTATGAGCAGTACTTC.

This clone has a single count. This chain links TRBV7-8 with TRBJ2-3; D is unresolved. V lost 4 bases to trimming and J lost 6 bases, with 11 bases between them. Germline V gene lookup returns CDR1 SGHVS and CDR2 FQNEAQ. The CDR3 spans 13 residues. The CDR3 DNA reads TGTGCCAGCAGCTCCATGGGCGTGGATACGCAGTATTTT. Translation: CASSSMGVDTQYF. The whole variable domain, remainder taken from reference TRBV7-8 and TRBJ2-3, is GAGVSQSPRYKVAKRGQDVALRCDPISGHVSLFWYQQALGQGPEFLTYFQNEAQLDKSGLPSDRFFAERPEGSVSTLKIQRTQQEDSAVYLCASSSMGVDTQYFGPGTRLTVL.

The chain joins TRBV7-9 to TRBJ1-5, with D perhaps matching TRBD1 (6 bases). V was pared by 5 bases and J by 7 bases, with 12 bases between. CDR1 and CDR2 (germline): SEHNR, FQNEAQ (reference sequence). The CDR3 has 13 residues. CDR3 in DNA: TGTGCCAGCAGCCCTGCTCAGGGGCAGCCCCAGCATTTT. The encoded protein is CASSPAQGQPQHF. Full variable domain (remainder filled in from reference TRBV7-9 and TRBJ1-5): DTGVSQNPRHKITKRGQNVTFRCDPISEHNRLYWYRQTLGQGPEFLTYFQNEAQLEKSRLLSDRFSAERPKGSFSTLEIQRTEQGDSAMYLCASSPAQGQPQHFGDGTRLSIL.

The genes are TRBV7-2 and TRBJ1-2; a weak D match, TRBD1 (6 bases). V was clipped by 0 bases and J by 3 bases, with 11 bases between them. The CDR3 loop spans 15 amino acids. Germline CDR1 reads SGHTA; CDR2 reads FQGNSA. CDR3 nucleotides: TGTGCCAGCAGCTTAGCGGCGGGGGCTGACTATGGCTACACCTTC. It encodes CASSLAAGADYGYTF.

The chain joins TRBV27 to TRBJ2-2, with D possibly TRBD1 on 6 matching bases. Germline values: CDR1 MNHEY, CDR2 SMNVEV (reference sequence). V lost 5 bases, J lost 6 bases, and 10 bases lay in between. The CDR3 consists of 13 residues. In DNA form, the CDR3 reads TGTGCCAGCAGTACACAGGGTGCCGGGGAGCTGTTTTTT. Its protein product is CASSTQGAGELFF.

The gene calls are TRBV5-1 and TRBJ2-7; maybe TRBD1 (6 bases). V gave up 0 bases and J gave up 0 bases, with 16 bases separating them. CDR1 and CDR2 (germline): SGHRS, YFSETQ. This CDR3 is built from 17 residues. CDR3 nucleotides: TGCGCCAGCAGCTTGGGGTGGGACACCTGGAGCTCCTACGAGCAGTACTTC. Encoded protein: CASSLGWDTWSSYEQYF.

CDR3 in DNA: TGTGCCAGCAGCCCTTATAGGGGCAGACAGGACTACGAGCAGTACTTC. Translated: CASSPYRGRQDYEQYF. This chain uses TRBV7-2 with TRBJ2-7; TRBD1 is a possible D gene (6 bases). The length of the CDR3 is 16 residues. CDR1 and CDR2 from the germline V gene are SGHTA and FQGNSA. V was trimmed by 5 bases and J by 3 bases, leaving 20 bases between them.

This clone has more than one count but fewer than ten. The chain couples TRBV4-3 to TRBJ1-2; D is ambiguous. The V end was cut by 1 base, the J end by 1 base, with 13 bases between. There are 16 residues in the CDR3. Germline CDR1 and CDR2: LGHNA and YSLEER. The CDR3 loop reads CASSQGGKARNYGYTF. CDR3 nucleotides: TGCGCCAGCAGCCAAGGAGGTAAAGCACGTAACTATGGCTACACCTTC.

This clone came up once. Since a much larger clone is just one base distant, this may be a read error. At the DNA level, this CDR3 is encoded by other sequences in the same sample as well. V is TRBV27 and J is TRBJ1-1, with a possible D match to TRBD1 (5 bases). CDR3 length equals 12 residues. The V and J ends lost 6 bases and 1 base respectively, with 6 bases between them. Germline loops: CDR1 MNHEY, CDR2 SMNVEV (reference sequence). CDR3 in amino acids: CASRTGNTEAFF. For the CDR3, the DNA is TGTGCCAGCAGAACAGGGAACACTGAAGCTTTCTTT.

This clone was recorded a few times. This chain connects TRBV2 to TRBJ2-7; tentative D call: TRBD1 (6 bases). The CDR3 consists of 13 residues. V lost 11 bases, J lost 1 base, and 15 bases lay in between. The germline V gene encodes CDR1 SNHLY and CDR2 FYNNEI. The CDR3 sequence is CASQGQPSYEQYF. CDR3 coding DNA: TGTGCCTCACAAGGACAGCCTTCCTACGAGCAGTACTTC.

The rearrangement links TRBV27 to TRBJ1-1, with D possibly being TRBD1 (5 bases). This CDR3 is 14 amino acids long. Per germline, CDR1 MNHEY and CDR2 SMNVEV (reference sequence). Trimming cost V 3 bases and J 5 bases, with 13 bases left between them. The CDR3 DNA sequence: TGTGCCAGCAGTTTGTTGGGGGGGAGTACTGAAGCTTTCTTT. It specifies CASSLLGGSTEAFF.

The chain couples TRBV5-1 to TRBJ2-7, with D perhaps matching TRBD1 (6 bases). V was pared by 7 bases and J by 2 bases, with 10 bases between. Germline V gene sequence: CDR1 SGHRS, CDR2 YFSETQ. The CDR3 sequence is 12 residues long. The CDR3 loop is CASRDTTYEQYF. CDR3 in DNA: TGCGCCAGCCGGGACACGACCTACGAGCAGTACTTC.

This chain links TRBV9 with TRBJ2-1, with a possible D match to TRBD2 (7 bases). V lost 5 bases to trimming and J lost 6 bases, with 24 bases between them. The CDR3 runs to 17 residues. Germline values: CDR1 SGDLS, CDR2 YYNGEE. In DNA form, the CDR3 reads TGTGCCAGCAGTGATTCCATACTATGGGGGGGCCCCAATGAGCAGTTCTTC. This translates into CASSDSILWGGPNEQFF.